Each of the 23 T cell receptor beta chains below was sequenced from the same sample in a study of OX40 agonist ivuxolimab in advanced cancers. Assay used: immunoSEQ multiplex PCR; TCRdb lists only in-frame clones, some missing. This table holds around 30,000 clones, 70% to 90% found once. Sequencing was performed on CD4+ or CD8+ T cells sorted from blood, taken in a trial of the OX40 agonist ivuxolimab. All receptors come from an adult with an advanced solid tumor such as melanoma, head and neck, liver or kidney cancer.

V usage is TRBV11-1 and J usage is TRBJ1-1; D ambiguous. CDR1 is SGHAT, CDR2 FQDESV, per germline (reference sequence). The CDR3 is made up of 14 amino acids. With 4 bases removed from V and 1 base from J, the gap between germline ends came to 10 bases. The CDR3 bases are TGTGCCAGCAGCTCCCACGTGGCGAACACTGAAGCTTTCTTT. This gives the protein CASSSHVANTEAFF.

J is TRBJ2-5 and V is TRBV7-9; the D gene could be TRBD1 or TRBD2 (5 bases each). V lost 4 bases and J lost 1, with 13 bases in between. The CDR3 is 15 residues long. Germline CDR1 is SEHNR and CDR2 is FQNEAQ (reference sequence). The CDR3 region is CASSSLGPTQETQYF. In nucleotides, the CDR3 is TGTGCCAGCAGCTCCTTGGGACCCACCCAAGAGACCCAGTACTTC.

J is TRBJ2-7 and V is TRBV27; TRBD2 matches at 9 bases. This CDR3 contains 16 residues. J lost 2 bases, V lost 4 bases, and 9 bases had no gene match. Germline assignment: CDR1 MNHEY and CDR2 SMNVEV (reference sequence). DNA of the CDR3: TGTGCCAGCAGTTCTTCAGCGGGAGGACCCACCTACGAGCAGTACTTC. Protein: CASSSSAGGPTYEQYF.

This clone has only one observation. The J gene is TRBJ1-1, the V gene TRBV19; TRBD1 agrees at 8 bases. Trimming removed 5 bases from V and 2 bases from J; junction bases left unmatched: 4. The CDR3 runs 14 residues. Germline V lookup: CDR1 LNHDA, CDR2 SQIVND (reference sequence). CDR3 amino acids: CASSYGQGNTEAFF. The CDR3 bases are TGTGCCAGTAGTTATGGACAGGGCAACACTGAAGCTTTCTTT.

V is TRBV28 and J is TRBJ1-1; 11 bases line up with TRBD1. Per germline, CDR1 MDHEN and CDR2 SYDVKM. Trimming removed 6 bases from V and 3 bases from J; junction bases left unmatched: 12. The CDR3 sequence is 17 residues long. The chain's CDR3 is CASRNLDRGPMDTEAFF. CDR3 DNA: TGTGCCAGCAGAAACCTGGACAGGGGGCCGATGGACACTGAAGCTTTCTTT.

The gene calls are TRBV11-2 and TRBJ2-1; 7 bases match TRBD1. The V and J ends lost 7 bases and 2 bases, in that order; junction bases with no gene match: 5. The CDR3 totals 14 residues. The germline V gene has CDR1 SGHAT and CDR2 FQNNGV. The CDR3 is CASTPGTAYNEQFF. The CDR3 bases are TGTGCCAGCACCCCAGGGACAGCCTACAATGAGCAGTTCTTC.

CDR3 residues: CASSQERAENGYTF. Written as DNA, the CDR3 is TGCGCCAGCAGCCAAGAAAGGGCAGAAAATGGCTACACCTTC. The rearrangement joins TRBV4-1 to TRBJ1-2, with no clear D. This CDR3 is built from 14 residues. Per germline, CDR1 MGHRA and CDR2 YSYEKL. V lost 0 bases to trimming and J lost 6 bases, with 11 bases between them.

The rearrangement uses TRBV19 and TRBJ2-5; tentative D call: TRBD2 (5 bases). Germline lookup yields CDR1 LNHDA and CDR2 SQIVND (reference sequence). The V end was cut by 3 bases, the J end by 5 bases, with 22 bases between. This CDR3 contains 17 residues. The CDR3 sequence: CASSITARRRRGETQYF. DNA of the CDR3: TGTGCCAGTAGTATTACCGCTAGGAGACGACGAGGGGAGACCCAGTACTTC. Looking up the rest from reference TRBV19 and TRBJ2-5 gives the full variable domain: DGGITQSPKYLFRKEGQNVTLSCEQNLNHDAMYWYRQDPGQGLRLIYYSQIVNDFQKGDIAEGYSVSREKKESFPLTVTSAQKNPTAFYLCASSITARRRRGETQYFGPGTRLLVL.

The chain couples TRBV5-1 to TRBJ1-1, with D perhaps TRBD1 (5 bases). CDR1 is SGHRS, CDR2 YFSETQ, per germline. The V end lost 4 bases, the J end lost 1 base, and 17 bases lay between the germline ends. The CDR3 runs to 16 residues. DNA for the CDR3: TGCGCCAGCAGCACACGGGACGCGGTCGAGAACACTGAAGCTTTCTTT. Amino acid sequence: CASSTRDAVENTEAFF. The whole variable domain, remainder taken from reference TRBV5-1 and TRBJ1-1, is KAGVTQTPRYLIKTRGQQVTLSCSPISGHRSVSWYQQTPGQGLQFLFEYFSETQRNKGNFPGRFSGRQFSNSRSEMNVSTLELGDSALYLCASSTRDAVENTEAFFGQGTRLTVV.

The chain joins TRBV11-2 to TRBJ1-4; D is perhaps TRBD1 (6 bases). The ends were cut back, 3 bases at V and 2 bases at J, with 10 bases in the middle. The CDR3 covers 15 residues. Looked up from germline, CDR1 is SGHAT and CDR2 is FQNNGV. CDR3 residues: CASSFTGSTNEKLFF. The CDR3 nucleotides are TGTGCCAGCAGCTTTACAGGGAGCACTAATGAAAAACTGTTTTTT. Full variable domain (outside the CDR3, taken from reference TRBV11-2 and TRBJ1-4): EAGVAQSPRYKIIEKRQSVAFWCNPISGHATLYWYQQILGQGPKLLIQFQNNGVVDDSQLPKDRFSAERLKGVDSTLKIQPAKLEDSAVYLCASSFTGSTNEKLFFGSGTQLSVL.

This chain links TRBV29-1 with TRBJ2-7; 7 nucleotides align to TRBD1. This CDR3 is built from 14 residues. Germline values: CDR1 SQVTM, CDR2 ANQGSEA. V lost 0 bases to trimming and J lost 5 bases; unmatched junction nucleotides: 7. The CDR3 reads CSVEELGRGNEQYF. In DNA, the CDR3 is TGCAGCGTTGAAGAACTTGGCAGGGGGAACGAGCAGTACTTC.

The V gene is TRBV29-1, the J gene TRBJ2-7; TRBD2 agrees at 7 bases. V lost 2 bases and J lost 5; bases outside the gene matches: 9. Germline-derived CDR1 and CDR2 are SQVTM and ANQGSEA. The CDR3 length is 14 residues. DNA of the CDR3: TGCAGCGTTGAAAGGGACTACCGTTCGAACGAGCAGTACTTC. It codes for CSVERDYRSNEQYF.

The gene calls are TRBV4-1 and TRBJ2-2, with D possibly matching TRBD1 (5 bases). V was clipped by 2 bases and J by 6 bases, with 10 bases between them. The CDR3 contains 14 residues. Germline-derived CDR1 and CDR2 are MGHRA and YSYEKL. CDR3 nucleotides: TGCGCCAGCAGCCAAACAGGATCCGCCGGGGAGCTGTTTTTT. It is translated as CASSQTGSAGELFF.

The gene calls are TRBV28 and TRBJ2-2; 14 bases map to TRBD2. The V gene end was trimmed by 4 bases and the J gene end by 6 bases; junction bases not matched to a gene: 4. CDR1 and CDR2 (germline): MDHEN, SYDVKM. The CDR3 is 16 amino acids. CDR3 in amino acids: CASSYMGLAGAGELFF. The CDR3 DNA sequence: TGTGCCAGCAGTTACATGGGACTAGCGGGAGCCGGGGAGCTGTTTTTT.

The CDR3 spells CASSLGGSNQPQHF. The DNA for the CDR3 is TGTGCCAGTAGCCTGGGTGGGAGCAATCAGCCCCAGCATTTT. The V gene is TRBV19, the J gene TRBJ1-5; D unclear. Germline assignment: CDR1 LNHDA and CDR2 SQIVND (reference sequence). Between the trimmed V and J ends, which lost 6 bases and 1 base, there was a span of 10 bases. The CDR3 is made up of 14 amino acids.

The rearrangement joins TRBV27 to TRBJ2-1, with D perhaps TRBD2 (5 bases). Germline CDR1 is MNHEY and CDR2 is SMNVEV (reference sequence). V was pared by 5 bases and J by 0 bases, with 14 bases between. This CDR3 is built from 16 residues. The CDR3 sequence is CASSLGLVSSYNEQFF. In DNA, the CDR3 is TGTGCCAGCAGTCTCGGACTGGTGAGCTCCTACAATGAGCAGTTCTTC.

This chain joins TRBV27 and TRBJ2-1; 11 positions match TRBD2. The junction had 9 bases not matched to a gene; V was cut back by 8 bases and J by 6 bases. The germline V gene has CDR1 MNHEY and CDR2 SMNVEV (reference sequence). This CDR3 spans 15 amino acids. The CDR3 DNA sequence: TGTGCCAGCGCTCGACTAGCGGGAATTGCCAATGAGCAGTTCTTC. Its protein product is CASARLAGIANEQFF.

The rearrangement links TRBV13 to TRBJ2-2; no definite D call. Germline loops: CDR1 PRHDT, CDR2 FYEKMQ (reference sequence). The V end was cut by 4 bases, the J end by 0 bases, with 0 bases between. The CDR3 is 12 residues long. CDR3 loop: CASSSNTGELFF. The CDR3 nucleotides are TGTGCCAGCAGCTCGAACACCGGGGAGCTGTTTTTT.

This chain uses TRBV11-2 with TRBJ2-7; D might be TRBD1 (5 bases). CDR1 is SGHAT, CDR2 FQNNGV, per germline. Deletions cut 5 bases from V and 4 bases from J, with 15 bases between. The CDR3 sequence is 14 residues long. The CDR3 spells CASSLGLGRYEQYF. The CDR3 nucleotides read TGTGCCAGCAGCCTGGGCCTGGGGCGGTACGAGCAGTACTTC.

The chain combines TRBV16 with TRBJ2-1, with D unclear. Deletions cut 0 bases from V and 12 bases from J, with 9 bases between. The germline V gene encodes CDR1 KGHSY and CDR2 FQNENV. This CDR3 region has 12 residues. Here the CDR3 reads CASSQSKGWQFF. In DNA form, the CDR3 reads TGTGCCAGCAGCCAATCCAAAGGTTGGCAGTTCTTC.

The chain links TRBV7-3 to TRBJ1-1; TRBD1 matches 9 bases. The CDR3 totals 20 residues. V lost 5 bases and J lost 1; bases outside the gene matches: 20. Germline V gives CDR1 SGHTA, CDR2 FQGTGA. CDR3: CASSPRTGDYLRERNTEAFF. For the CDR3, the DNA is TGTGCCAGCAGCCCCCGGACAGGGGACTACCTTAGGGAGCGGAACACTGAAGCTTTCTTT.

The chain links TRBV6-6 to TRBJ2-1, with 12 nucleotides matching TRBD2. CDR3 length equals 15 residues. Germline V CDR1 and CDR2: MNHNY, SVGAGI (reference sequence). With V trimmed by 5 bases and J by 8 bases, 7 bases remained unmatched. CDR3: CASSKTSGSPYEQFF. The CDR3 region has the DNA TGTGCCAGCAGTAAGACTAGCGGGAGCCCCTATGAGCAGTTCTTC.

A few counts support this clone. This chain's CDR3 is CASSAGGEEAFF. CDR3 nucleotides: TGTGCCAGCAGCGCAGGGGGGGAAGAAGCTTTCTTT. The rearrangement links TRBV9 to TRBJ1-1; 7 bases map to TRBD1. The CDR3 length is 12 residues. Unmatched junction bases numbered 4, after V lost 3 bases and J lost 8 bases. Germline V gene lookup returns CDR1 SGDLS and CDR2 YYNGEE.